This record concerns one T cell receptor (beta chain) sequence. What it binds is unknown. Germline lookup yields CDR1 MDHEN and CDR2 SYDVKM. The germline V and J ends were trimmed by 4 bases and 0 bases, with 4 bases remaining between them. The CDR3 is 12 residues long. Once RNA had been extracted, it was reverse transcribed into cDNA to act as the sequencing template. TCRdb's table, derived via immunoSEQ multiplex PCR, lists solely in-frame clones and lacks some. Of about 180,000 clones listed, roughly 65% were seen once; the top ten hold around 1.8%. The data were obtained in a study of CD8+ T cells in alopecia areata. Background on the study: Treatment comprised oral tofacitinib, 5 to 10 mg twice daily, in treated patients. Study-wide results and caveats: Across lesional scalp, and particularly alopecia totalis/universalis, clonality surpassed that of normal scalp.

Sorting separated CD4+ and CD8+ T cells out of PBMCs. The sample was CD4+ T cells sorted from blood, taken at week 0. The clonotype was recovered from a human donor with alopecia areata. The V gene is TRBV28, the J gene TRBJ2-7; D uncertain. For the CDR3, the DNA is TGTGCCAGCAGTTGGGACTCCTACGAGCAGTACTTC. Amino acids: CASSWDSYEQYF.